Included here is one T cell receptor beta chain sequence, with context. In assigning cohorts, the study relied on participant-reported clinical history. The sample originates from a study of blood T cell repertoires in COVID-19. Study as a whole: Nucleic acid was either cDNA or gDNA, and it came from T cells, B-cell-depleted T cells, or PBMCs.

The CDR3 runs to 15 residues. The V and J ends lost 1 base and 0 bases, in that order; junction bases with no gene match: 2. From germline, CDR1 is SGHVS and CDR2 FNYEAQ. TCRdb's table, derived via immunoSEQ multiplex PCR, lists solely in-frame clones and lacks some. Counted here are some 200,000 clones, about four fifths occurring once; the ten biggest clones make up approximately 1.3%. The chain combines TRBV7-6 with TRBJ1-1; 7 positions match TRBD1. The clonotype comes from a woman in her forties with acute COVID-19. The sample taken for sequencing was PBMCs or T cells enriched from blood (not recorded which). DNA of the CDR3: TGTGCCAGCAGCTTAGGGGACAGCATGAACACTGAAGCTTTCTTT. It codes for CASSLGDSMNTEAFF.